This TCR beta chain was captured in a study of early T cells in non-severe SARS-CoV-2 infection. TCRdb reanalysed the 5' RACE reads using MiXCR and keeps one entry per CDR3 protein. The profile shows some 80,000 distinct CDR3 sequences, less than 15% of them singletons. This clonotype was counted once. Sequenced input: whole blood. The TCR sequence derives from an adult who was a healthcare worker with PCR-confirmed SARS-CoV-2 infection or an uninfected control (not recorded which).

CDR3 coding DNA: TGTGCCAGCAGTACCGGGGGGTCCTGGGGAGATACGCAGTATTTT. As protein: CASSTGGSWGDTQYF. The chain recombines TRBV27 with TRBJ2-3, with 7 bases identical to TRBD2. Germline CDR1 MNHEY, CDR2 SMNVEV (reference sequence). The CDR3 sequence is 15 residues long. Trimming at V came to 5 bases and at J to 5 bases, leaving 10 bases not matched to a gene.